The source of this TCR beta chain is a study of T cells in Graves' hyperthyroidism and ophthalmopathy. The V gene's germline CDR1 is SGHRS and CDR2 YFSETQ. CDR3 size: 17 residues. The J segment lost 6 bases and the V segment lost 4 bases, leaving 16 bases of the junction unmatched. Amplification of TCR beta CDR3 regions was performed using RNA transcripts as template. RT-PCR in the first round (using the HTBI primer set) targeted the TCR CDR3. One entry per CDR3 protein, called by TCRdb with MiXCR from the multiplex PCR reads. This sample carries a few hundred thousand distinct CDR3 sequences, 12% to 15% of them seen once, and the ten largest clones take approximately 5.3%. At least ten counts were recorded for this clonotype.

This chain connects TRBV5-1 to TRBJ2-1; 7 nucleotides match TRBD1. This sequence originates from a woman between 18 and 30 years old with Graves' hyperthyroidism. The sequenced sample consisted of blood. The chain's CDR3 is CASSPTGSGQSTNEQFF. The CDR3 region has the DNA TGCGCCAGCAGCCCGACTGGCTCGGGACAGAGTACCAATGAGCAGTTCTTC.